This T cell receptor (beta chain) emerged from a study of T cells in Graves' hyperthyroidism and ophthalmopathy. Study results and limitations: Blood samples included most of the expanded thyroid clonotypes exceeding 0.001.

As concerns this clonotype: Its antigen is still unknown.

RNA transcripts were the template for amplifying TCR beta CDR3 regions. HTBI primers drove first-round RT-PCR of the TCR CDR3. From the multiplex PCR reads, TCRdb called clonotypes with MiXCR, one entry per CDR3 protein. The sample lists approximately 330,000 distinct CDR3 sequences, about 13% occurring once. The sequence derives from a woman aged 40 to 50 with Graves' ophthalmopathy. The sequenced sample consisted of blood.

The CDR3, as DNA: TGTGCCAGCAGCTTACTAGCGGGGGGAACCTACGAGCAGTACTTC. Its translation: CASSLLAGGTYEQYF. The V gene is TRBV7-2, the J gene TRBJ2-7, with TRBD2 matching over 11 bases. The CDR3 loop spans 15 amino acids. The V gene end was trimmed by 2 bases and the J gene end by 2 bases; junction bases not matched to a gene: 2. From germline, CDR1 is SGHTA and CDR2 FQGNSA.